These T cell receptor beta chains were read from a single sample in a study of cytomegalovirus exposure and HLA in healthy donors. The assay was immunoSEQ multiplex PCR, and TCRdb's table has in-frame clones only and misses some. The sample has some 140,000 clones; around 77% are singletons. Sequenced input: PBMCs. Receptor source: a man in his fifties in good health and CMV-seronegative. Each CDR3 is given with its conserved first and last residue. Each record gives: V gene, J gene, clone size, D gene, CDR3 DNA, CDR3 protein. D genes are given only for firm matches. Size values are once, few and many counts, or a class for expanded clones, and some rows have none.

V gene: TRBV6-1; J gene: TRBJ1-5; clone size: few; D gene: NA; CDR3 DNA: TGTGCCAGCAGGCGGGACGCCAGCAGTCAGCCCCAGCATTTT; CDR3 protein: CASRRDASSQPQHF
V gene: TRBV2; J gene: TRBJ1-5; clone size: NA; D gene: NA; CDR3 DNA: TGTGCCAGCAGTGAAAGCGAGACGAGCCCCCAGCATTTT; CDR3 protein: CASSESETSPQHF
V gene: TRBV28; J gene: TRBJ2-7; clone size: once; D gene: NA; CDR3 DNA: TGTGCCAGCAGAACTGACGGGAAGCTCGGCGAGCAGTACTTC; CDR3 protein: CASRTDGKLGEQYF
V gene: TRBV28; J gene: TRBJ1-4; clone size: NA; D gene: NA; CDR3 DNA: TGTGCCAGCAGTACCTTCGGGGAATCAGTTGAAAAACTGTTTTTT; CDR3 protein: CASSTFGESVEKLFF
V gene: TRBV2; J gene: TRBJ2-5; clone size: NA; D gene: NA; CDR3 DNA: TGTGCCAGCAGTGTCCCAGGTCGTGGGCAAGAGACCCAGTACTTC; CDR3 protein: CASSVPGRGQETQYF
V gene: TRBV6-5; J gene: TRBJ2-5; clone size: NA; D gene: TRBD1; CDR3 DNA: TGTGCCAGCAGAACAGGGGGCCGCGAGACCCAGTACTTC; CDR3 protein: CASRTGGRETQYF
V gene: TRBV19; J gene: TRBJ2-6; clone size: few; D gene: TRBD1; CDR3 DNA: TGTGCCAGTAGCCCCGGGACAGGGAAGATCTCTGGGGCCAACGTCCTGACTTTC; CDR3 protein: CASSPGTGKISGANVLTF
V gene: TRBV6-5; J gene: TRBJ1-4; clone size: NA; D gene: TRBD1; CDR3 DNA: TGTGCCAGCAGTTACTCGACAGGGGGAAATGAAAAACTGTTTTTT; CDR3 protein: CASSYSTGGNEKLFF
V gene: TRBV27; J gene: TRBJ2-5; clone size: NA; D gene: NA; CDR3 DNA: TGTGCCAGCAGTTTAGGTACAGGGCGAGAGACCCAGTACTTC; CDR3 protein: CASSLGTGRETQYF
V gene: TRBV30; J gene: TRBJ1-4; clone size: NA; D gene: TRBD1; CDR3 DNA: TGTGCCTGGAGTCCTGGACAGGGAAGTGCGCGAGAAAAACTGTTTTTT; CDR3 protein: CAWSPGQGSAREKLFF
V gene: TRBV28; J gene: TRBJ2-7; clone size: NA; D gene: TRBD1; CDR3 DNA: TGTGCCAGCACCCCGGGACAGCCCTACGAGCAGTACTTC; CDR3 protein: CASTPGQPYEQYF
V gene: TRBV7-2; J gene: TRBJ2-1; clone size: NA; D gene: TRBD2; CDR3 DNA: TGTGCCAGCAGCTCTAGCGGGAACTCCTACAATGAGCAGTTCTTC; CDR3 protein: CASSSSGNSYNEQFF
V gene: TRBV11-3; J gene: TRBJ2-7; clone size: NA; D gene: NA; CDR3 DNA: TGTGCCAGCAGCTTAGATAGGTGGGCAGCCGAGCAGTACTTC; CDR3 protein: CASSLDRWAAEQYF
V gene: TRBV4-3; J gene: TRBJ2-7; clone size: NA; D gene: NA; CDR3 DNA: TGCGCCAGCAGCCAAGATAGGGAGTATGAGCAGTACTTC; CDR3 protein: CASSQDREYEQYF
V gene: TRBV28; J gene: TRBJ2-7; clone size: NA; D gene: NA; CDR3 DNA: TGTGCCAGCAGTTTATGGTCGGGGAGAGAGGGTTACGAGCAGTACTTC; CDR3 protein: CASSLWSGREGYEQYF
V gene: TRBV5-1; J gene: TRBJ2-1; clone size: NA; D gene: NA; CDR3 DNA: TGCGCCAGCAGCTTGGCCCGTGGGCCCATCTATGAGCAGTTCTTC; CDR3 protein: CASSLARGPIYEQFF
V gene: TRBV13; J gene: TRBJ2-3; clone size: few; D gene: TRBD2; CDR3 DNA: TGTGCCAGCAGCTTAGCGGGAGGTATTACGTATTTT; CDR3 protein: CASSLAGGITYF
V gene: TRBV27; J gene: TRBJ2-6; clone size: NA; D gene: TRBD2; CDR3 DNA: TGTGCCAGCAGTCCCCGGGGGGGTGGGGCCAACGTCCTGACTTTC; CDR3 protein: CASSPRGGGANVLTF
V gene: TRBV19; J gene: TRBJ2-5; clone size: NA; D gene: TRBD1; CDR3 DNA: TGTGCCAGTAGTATAGGTGGCAGGGGGACGAGAGAGACCCAGTACTTC; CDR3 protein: CASSIGGRGTRETQYF
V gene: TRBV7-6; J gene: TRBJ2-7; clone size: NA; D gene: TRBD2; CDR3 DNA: TGTGCCAGCAGCTTAGCCCTAGGACTAGCGGGAGCCTACGAGCAGTACTTC; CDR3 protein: CASSLALGLAGAYEQYF
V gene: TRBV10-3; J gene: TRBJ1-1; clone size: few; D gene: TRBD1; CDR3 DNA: TGTGCCGTTAGTGGGGGACAGATTACTGAAGCTTTCTTT; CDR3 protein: CAVSGGQITEAFF
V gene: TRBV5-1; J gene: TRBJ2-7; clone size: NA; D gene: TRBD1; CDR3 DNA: TGCGCCAGCAGCTTGGATGGACAGGGGGCGCCGATAGAGCAGTACTTC; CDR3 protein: CASSLDGQGAPIEQYF
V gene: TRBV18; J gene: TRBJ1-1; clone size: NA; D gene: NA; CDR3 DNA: TGTGCCAGCTCACGTACCTCAGGGAATGCGCCGAACACTGAAGCTTTCTTT; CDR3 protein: CASSRTSGNAPNTEAFF
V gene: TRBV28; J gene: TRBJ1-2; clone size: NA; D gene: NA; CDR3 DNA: TGTGCCAGCAGTTCCAGGGTGAACTATGGCTACACCTTC; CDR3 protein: CASSSRVNYGYTF
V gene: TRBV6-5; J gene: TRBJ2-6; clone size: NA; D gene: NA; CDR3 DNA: TGTGCCAGCAGATACCTCTCTGGGGCCAACGTCCTGACTTTC; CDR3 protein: CASRYLSGANVLTF
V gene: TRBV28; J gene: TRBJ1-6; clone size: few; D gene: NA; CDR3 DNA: TGTGCCAGCACCCTTAGCGGGAATTCACCCCTCCACTTT; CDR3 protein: CASTLSGNSPLHF
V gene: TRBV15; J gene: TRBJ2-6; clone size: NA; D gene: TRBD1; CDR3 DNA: TGTGCCACCAGCAGAGATAGGGACAGGGGCCGAGGCTCTGGGGCCAACGTCCTGACTTTC; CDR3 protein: CATSRDRDRGRGSGANVLTF
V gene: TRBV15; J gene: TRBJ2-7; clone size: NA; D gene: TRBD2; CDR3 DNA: TGTGCCACCAGCAGAGAGAGCGGGAGCTCCTACGAGCAGTACTTC; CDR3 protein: CATSRESGSSYEQYF
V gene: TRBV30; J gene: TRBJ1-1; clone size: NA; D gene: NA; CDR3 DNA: TGTGCCTGGAGTGCGACGACAGCCGGAGAAGCTTTCTTT; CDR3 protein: CAWSATTAGEAFF
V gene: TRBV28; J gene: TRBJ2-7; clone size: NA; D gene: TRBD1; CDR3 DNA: TGTGCCAGCAGTTTATTTGGACAGGCTACCTACGAGCAGTACTTC; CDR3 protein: CASSLFGQATYEQYF
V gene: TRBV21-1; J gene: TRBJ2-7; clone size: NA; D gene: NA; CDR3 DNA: TGTGCCAGCAGCAAAGCCCTGGGGAGCTCCTACGAGCAGTACTTC; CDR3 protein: CASSKALGSSYEQYF
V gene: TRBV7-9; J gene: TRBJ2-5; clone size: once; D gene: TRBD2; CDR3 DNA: TGTGCCAGCAGCTTTGGACTAGCGGGAGGGGAGACCCAGTACTTC; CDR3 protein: CASSFGLAGGETQYF
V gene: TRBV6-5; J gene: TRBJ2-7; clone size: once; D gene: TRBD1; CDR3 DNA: TGTGCCAGCAGTTACTCAAGGGGGCAGGGCGAGCAGTACTTC; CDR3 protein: CASSYSRGQGEQYF
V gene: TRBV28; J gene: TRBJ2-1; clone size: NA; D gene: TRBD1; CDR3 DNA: TGTGCCAGCAGTTTATCAGGACAGGAGGAAAATGAGCAGTTCTTC; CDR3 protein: CASSLSGQEENEQFF
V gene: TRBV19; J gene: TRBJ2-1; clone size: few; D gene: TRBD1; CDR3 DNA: TGTGCCAGTAGTACCGACAGGGGAAACGCCTACAATGAGCAGTTCTTC; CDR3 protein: CASSTDRGNAYNEQFF
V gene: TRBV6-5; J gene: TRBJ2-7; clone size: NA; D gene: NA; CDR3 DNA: TGTGCCAGCAGCTCCCACCGGTCCAGGGCGAGCGAGCAGTACTTC; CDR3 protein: CASSSHRSRASEQYF
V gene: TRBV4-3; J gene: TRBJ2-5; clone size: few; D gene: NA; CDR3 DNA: TGCGCCAGCAGCCAAGATTTAGCTGGACAAGAGACCCAGTACTTC; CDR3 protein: CASSQDLAGQETQYF
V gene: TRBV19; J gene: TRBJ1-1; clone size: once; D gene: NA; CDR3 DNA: TGTGCCAGTAGTATTGCGGGTCTGAACACTGAAGCTTTCTTT; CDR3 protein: CASSIAGLNTEAFF
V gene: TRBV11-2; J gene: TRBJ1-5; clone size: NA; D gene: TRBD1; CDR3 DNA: TGTGCCAGCAGCCCGACAGGGAAAAATCAGCCCCAGCATTTT; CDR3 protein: CASSPTGKNQPQHF
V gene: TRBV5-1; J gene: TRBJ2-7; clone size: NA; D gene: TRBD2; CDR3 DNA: TGCGCCAGCAGGGGGAGAGGACTAGCGGGAGTCGAGCAGTACTTC; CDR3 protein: CASRGRGLAGVEQYF
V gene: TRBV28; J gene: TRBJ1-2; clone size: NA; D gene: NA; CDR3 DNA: TGTGCCAGCAGTTCAACAAGCTATGGCTACACCTTC; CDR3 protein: CASSSTSYGYTF
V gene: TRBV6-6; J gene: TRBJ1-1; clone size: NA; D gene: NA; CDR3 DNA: TGTGCCAGCAGTTACCGGCCAGACAGGAGGAACACTGAAGCTTTCTTT; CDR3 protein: CASSYRPDRRNTEAFF
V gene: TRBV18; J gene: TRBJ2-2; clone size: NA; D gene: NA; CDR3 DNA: TGTGCCAGCTCACCAGAGAGGACACCTACCGGGGAGCTGTTTTTT; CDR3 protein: CASSPERTPTGELFF
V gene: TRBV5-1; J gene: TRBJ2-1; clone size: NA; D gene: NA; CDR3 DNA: TGCGCCAGCAGCTTGGACGGCGGGATAACCTACAATGAGCAGTTCTTC; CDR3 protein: CASSLDGGITYNEQFF
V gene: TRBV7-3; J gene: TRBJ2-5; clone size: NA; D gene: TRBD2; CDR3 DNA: TGTGCCAGCAGCATAGGACTAGCGGGAGGGGAGACCCAGTACTTC; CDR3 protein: CASSIGLAGGETQYF
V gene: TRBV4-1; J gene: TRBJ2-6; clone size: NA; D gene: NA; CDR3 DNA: TGCGCCAGCAGCCAAGGAGGTAGCTCTGGGGCCAACGTCCTGACTTTC; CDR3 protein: CASSQGGSSGANVLTF
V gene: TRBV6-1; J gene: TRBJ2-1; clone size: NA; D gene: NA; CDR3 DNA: TGTGCCAGCAGGGACCCCGAGGGTAATGAGCAGTTCTTC; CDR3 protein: CASRDPEGNEQFF
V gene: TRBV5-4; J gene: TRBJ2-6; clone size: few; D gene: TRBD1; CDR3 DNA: TGTGCCAGCAGCTCGGCACGGGACAGGGACACTGGGGCCAACGTCCTGACTTTC; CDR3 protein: CASSSARDRDTGANVLTF